The entry that follows covers one TCR beta chain sequence. Its cognate antigen is unknown. These data originate in a study of CXCR3-negative and CXCR3-positive naive CD8 T cells. Overall study findings and caveats: Hydrophobicity of TRB CDR3s was greater in CXCR3-positive naive cells than in CXCR3-negative naive cells. Naive cells used TRBV-TRBJ genes in much the same way whether CXCR3-negative or CXCR3-positive; memory cells did not. Comparably high diversity marked both naive subsets, whereas memory CD8+ cells had much lower diversity. Naive subsets had comparable surface CD5; TCR strength was inferred from TRB CDR3 properties.

CD45RO-CCR7+CD27+CD95- cells counted as naive CD8+ T cells. CDR3 length equals 16 residues. Germline V gene sequence: CDR1 LGHDT, CDR2 YNNKEL (reference sequence). Libraries were UMI-labeled 5' RACE TRB cDNA. TCRdb reprocessed the 5' RACE reads and stores each CDR3 protein as one record, lacking DNA. Listed are about 84,000 distinct CDR3 sequences; 0.55% to 0.7% falls within the top ten. What was sequenced was naive CXCR3+ CD8+ T cells from blood. The subset here: CD45RO-CCR7+CD27+CD95- naive CD8+ T cells expressing CXCR3 (TNR3+). V and J are TRBV3-1 and TRBJ1-2; without DNA, the TCRdb call of TRBD1 cannot be checked. The receptor comes from a human donor in good health. Some clones in this sample may be carry-over from other donors' samples. The CDR3 sequence is CASSPLMGVGHHGYTF.